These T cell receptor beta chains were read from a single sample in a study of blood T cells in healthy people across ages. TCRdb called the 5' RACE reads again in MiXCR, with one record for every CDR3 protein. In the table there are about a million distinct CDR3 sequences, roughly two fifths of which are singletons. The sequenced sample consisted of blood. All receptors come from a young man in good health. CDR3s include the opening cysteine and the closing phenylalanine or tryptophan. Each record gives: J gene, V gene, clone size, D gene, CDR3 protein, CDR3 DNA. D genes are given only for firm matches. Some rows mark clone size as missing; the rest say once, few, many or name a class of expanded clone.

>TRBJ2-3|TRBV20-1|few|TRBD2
CSANVWRGSTDTQYF
TGCAGTGCTAACGTTTGGCGGGGGAGCACAGATACGCAGTATTTT
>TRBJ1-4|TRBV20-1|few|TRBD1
CSARDWQQGPEKLFF
TGCAGTGCTAGAGATTGGCAACAGGGGCCAGAAAAACTGTTTTTT
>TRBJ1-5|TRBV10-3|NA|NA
CAISEASENQPQHF
TGTGCCATCAGTGAGGCAAGCGAAAATCAGCCCCAGCATTTT
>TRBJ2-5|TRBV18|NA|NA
CASSPPSETQYF
TGTGCCAGCTCACCACCGTCCGAGACCCAGTACTTC
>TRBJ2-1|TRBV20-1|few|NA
CSASQLGSLNNEQFF
TGCAGTGCTTCGCAACTGGGGTCCCTAAACAATGAGCAGTTCTTC
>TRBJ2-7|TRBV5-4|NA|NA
CASSNSHEQYF
TGTGCCAGCAGCAACAGTCACGAGCAGTACTTC
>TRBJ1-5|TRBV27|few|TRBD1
CASSLMGQGAQPQHF
TGTGCCAGCAGTTTAATGGGACAGGGGGCTCAGCCCCAGCATTTT
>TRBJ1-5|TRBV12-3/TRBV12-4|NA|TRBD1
CASNRRAGGGQPQHF
TGTGCCAGCAACAGAAGGGCAGGGGGAGGTCAGCCCCAGCATTTT
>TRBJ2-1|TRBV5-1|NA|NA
CASYFRDEYNEQFF
TGCGCCAGCTACTTCCGAGACGAATACAATGAGCAGTTCTTC
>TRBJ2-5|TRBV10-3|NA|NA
CAISVRGDNEQYF
TGTGCCATCAGTGTGAGGGGTGACAATGAGCAGTACTTC